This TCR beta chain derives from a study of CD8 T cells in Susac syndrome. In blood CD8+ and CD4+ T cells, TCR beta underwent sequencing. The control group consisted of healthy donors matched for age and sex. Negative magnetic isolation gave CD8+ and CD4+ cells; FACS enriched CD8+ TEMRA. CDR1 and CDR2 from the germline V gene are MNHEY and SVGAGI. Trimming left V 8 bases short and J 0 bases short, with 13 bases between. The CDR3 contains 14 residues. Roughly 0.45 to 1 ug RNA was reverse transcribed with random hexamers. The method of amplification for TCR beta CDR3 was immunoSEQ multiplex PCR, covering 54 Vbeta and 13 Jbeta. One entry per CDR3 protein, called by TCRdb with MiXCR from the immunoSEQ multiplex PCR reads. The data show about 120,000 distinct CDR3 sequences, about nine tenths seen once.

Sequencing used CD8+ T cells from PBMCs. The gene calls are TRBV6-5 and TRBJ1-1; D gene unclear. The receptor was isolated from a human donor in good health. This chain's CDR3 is CASGSRGVNTEAFF. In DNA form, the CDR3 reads TGTGCCAGCGGGAGCCGTGGCGTGAACACTGAAGCTTTCTTT.